This TCR beta chain was captured in a study of blood T cell repertoires in COVID-19. Study summary: There were acute and convalescent COVID-19 samples, and they came from the United States, Italy and Spain.

V was shortened by 4 bases and J by 4 bases, with 14 bases between the two germline ends. CDR3 length: 15 amino acids. CDR1 is SNHLY, CDR2 FYNNEI, per germline. Only a few counts were recorded for this clone. Sequenced by immunoSEQ multiplex PCR; TCRdb stores in-frame clones only, minus some. The sample contains around 280,000 clones, roughly nine tenths of which appear only once. Sequenced sample: PBMCs or T cells enriched from blood (not recorded which). The rearrangement joins TRBV2 to TRBJ1-5; TRBD1 might be the D (6 bases). The sequence was obtained from a woman aged 40 to 49 who had recovered from COVID-19. CDR3 region: CASSGGGSWNQPQHF. CDR3 DNA sequence: TGTGCCAGCAGTGGGGGGGGCTCTTGGAATCAGCCCCAGCATTTT.